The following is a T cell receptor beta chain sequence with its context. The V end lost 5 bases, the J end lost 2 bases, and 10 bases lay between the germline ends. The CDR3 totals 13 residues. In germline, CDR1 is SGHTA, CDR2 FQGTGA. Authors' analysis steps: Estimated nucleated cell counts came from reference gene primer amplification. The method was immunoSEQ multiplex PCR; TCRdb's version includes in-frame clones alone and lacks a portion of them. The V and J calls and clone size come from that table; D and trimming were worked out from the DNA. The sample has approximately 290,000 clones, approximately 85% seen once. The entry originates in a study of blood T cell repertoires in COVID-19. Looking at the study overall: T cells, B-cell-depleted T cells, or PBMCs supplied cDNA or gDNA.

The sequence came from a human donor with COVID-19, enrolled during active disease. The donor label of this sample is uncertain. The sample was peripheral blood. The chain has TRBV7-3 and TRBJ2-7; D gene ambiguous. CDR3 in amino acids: CASSPKSTYEQYF. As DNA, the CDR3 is TGTGCCAGCAGCCCTAAAAGCACCTACGAGCAGTACTTC.